Each of the 27 T cell receptor beta chains below was sequenced from the same sample in a study of blood T cell repertoires in COVID-19. Produced via immunoSEQ multiplex PCR; TCRdb's table is partial and in-frame only. The sample records 80,000 to 95,000 clones, roughly 71% being singletons. The sample consisted of peripheral blood. Receptor source: an elderly woman with acute or convalescent COVID-19.

The chain is built from TRBV7-3 and TRBJ2-7, with D possibly matching TRBD1 (5 bases). Germline V gene lookup returns CDR1 SGHTA and CDR2 FQGTGA. This CDR3 spans 14 amino acids. V was clipped by 1 base and J by 3 bases, with 10 bases between them. CDR3 sequence (DNA): TGTGCCAGCAGCTTAATGCCAGGGAACTACGAGCAGTACTTC. Residues: CASSLMPGNYEQYF.

This clone was seen a few times. The rearrangement uses TRBV7-2 and TRBJ1-2; TRBD1 matches 8 bases. This CDR3 has 17 residues. V lost 1 base, J lost 8 bases, and 15 bases stayed unmatched. Germline CDR1 reads SGHTA; CDR2 reads FQGNSA. CDR3 amino acids: CASSLGLLRQGSRGYTF. DNA for the CDR3: TGTGCCAGCAGCTTAGGTCTGTTGCGACAGGGGTCGAGGGGCTACACCTTC.

The V call is TRBV4-3, the J call TRBJ2-1, with D perhaps matching TRBD2 (5 bases). The CDR3 totals 14 residues. The germline V gene has CDR1 LGHNA and CDR2 YSLEER. V dropped 4 bases and J dropped 8 bases, with 15 bases sitting between them. This CDR3 reads CASSPGIRVDEQFF. CDR3 DNA: TGCGCCAGCAGCCCGGGGATTCGGGTGGATGAGCAGTTCTTC.

The V and J genes are TRBV10-3 and TRBJ2-2; TRBD1 matches 7 bases. CDR1 is ENHRY, CDR2 SYGVKD, per germline. The CDR3 is 14 amino acids. Trimming cost V 4 bases and J 5 bases; bases outside gene matches: 4. The CDR3 spells CAISAMTGTGELFF. The CDR3 DNA follows: TGTGCCATCAGTGCAATGACAGGGACCGGGGAGCTGTTTTTT.

The CDR3 sequence is CAWKPNRYTEAFF. The CDR3 region has the DNA TGTGCCTGGAAGCCCAACAGGTATACTGAAGCTTTCTTT. V usage is TRBV30 and J usage is TRBJ1-1, with D perhaps TRBD1 (5 bases). V was trimmed by 4 bases and J by 5 bases, leaving 14 bases between them. Germline V lookup: CDR1 GTSNPN, CDR2 SVGIG (reference sequence). The CDR3 runs 13 residues.

V and J are TRBV7-9 and TRBJ1-6; TRBD1 aligns across 8 bases. The CDR3 is 17 amino acids. Germline V gene lookup returns CDR1 SEHNR and CDR2 FQNEAQ (reference sequence). The V and J ends lost 1 base and 6 bases, in that order; junction bases with no gene match: 8. CDR3 protein: CASSLGSGQGLNSPLHF. The CDR3 DNA reads TGTGCCAGCAGCTTAGGTAGCGGACAGGGACTTAATTCACCCCTCCACTTT.

This sequence joins TRBV28 and TRBJ1-2; TRBD1 matches 7 bases. CDR1 and CDR2 (germline): MDHEN, SYDVKM. This CDR3 contains 14 residues. V shed 5 bases and J 7 bases; nucleotides not matched to a gene: 10. The DNA of the CDR3 is TGTGCCAGCAGTCGACATCTACAGGGGACTGGCTACACCTTC. Translating gives CASSRHLQGTGYTF.

The chain combines TRBV28 with TRBJ1-2, with D perhaps matching TRBD1 (5 bases). The CDR3 is 12 residues long. Trimming shortened V by 4 bases and J by 12 bases, and 15 bases separated the two germline ends. Germline lookup yields CDR1 MDHEN and CDR2 SYDVKM. CDR3: CASSSLGLSDTF. CDR3 sequence (DNA): TGTGCCAGCAGTTCCCTGGGACTATCGGACACCTTC.

A single count supports this clone. This chain joins TRBV3-1 (or the pseudogene TRBV3-2) and TRBJ1-2; TRBD1 agrees at 7 bases. Looked up from germline, CDR1 is LGHDT and CDR2 is YNNKEL (reference sequence). This CDR3 is built from 18 residues. V lost 0 bases to trimming and J lost 2 bases; unmatched junction nucleotides: 12. CDR3 coding DNA: TGTGCCAGCAGCCAAGAGAAGGTAGGGACAGACACGAACTATGGCTACACCTTC. It codes for CASSQEKVGTDTNYGYTF.

This clone has a handful of counts. The junction does not match germline at one end; this may be a read error. This chain joins TRBV5-1 and TRBJ2-3; 13 positions agree with TRBD2. CDR1 is SGHRS, CDR2 YFSETQ, per germline. The CDR3 has 13 residues. The CDR3, as DNA: TGCGCAAGCACTAGCGGGAGGGGAGATACGCAGTATTTT. This codes for CASTSGRGDTQYF.

V gene TRBV5-1 combines with J gene TRBJ1-2; perhaps TRBD1 as D (6 bases). Germline CDR1 is SGHRS and CDR2 is YFSETQ. Trimming took 4 bases from V and 4 from J, leaving 14 bases between them. This CDR3 has 14 amino acids. The CDR3 loop is CASSPVGQPYGYTF. As DNA, the CDR3 is TGCGCCAGCAGCCCGGTCGGACAGCCCTATGGCTACACCTTC.

The rearrangement uses TRBV2 and TRBJ2-7; 10 nucleotides line up with TRBD1. J gave up 4 bases and V 8 bases, and 8 bases lay outside the gene matches. CDR3 length equals 14 residues. Germline loops: CDR1 SNHLY, CDR2 FYNNEI. The CDR3 nucleotides are TGTGCCAGCGGGGGGGACAGGGGAGGGTACGAGCAGTACTTC. It encodes CASGGDRGGYEQYF.

This CDR3 reads CASSPLGGSGIYNEQFF. Here the CDR3 DNA reads TGTGCCAGCTCACCACTGGGTGGAAGCGGAATCTACAATGAGCAGTTCTTC. V is TRBV18 and J is TRBJ2-1, with D possibly matching TRBD2 (5 bases). Germline assignment: CDR1 KGHSH and CDR2 LQKENI. The CDR3 covers 17 residues. V was clipped by 1 base and J by 3 bases, with 16 bases between them.

This clone was counted only a few times. The CDR3 here is CSVGPAINQPQHF. The CDR3, as DNA: TGCAGCGTTGGCCCAGCGATTAATCAGCCCCAGCATTTT. V and J are TRBV29-1 and TRBJ1-5; D uncertain. This CDR3 comprises 13 residues. Germline V gene lookup returns CDR1 SQVTM and CDR2 ANQGSEA. V was clipped by 4 bases and J by 4 bases, with 11 bases between them.

The chain uses TRBV9 and TRBJ1-2; the match to TRBD1 covers 8 bases. The CDR3 loop spans 14 amino acids. Trimming at V came to 1 base and at J to 6 bases, leaving 5 bases not matched to a gene. Germline V gives CDR1 SGDLS, CDR2 YYNGEE. CDR3 nucleotides: TGTGCCAGCAGCGTACAGGGGGCTGCGGATGGCTACACCTTC. This translates into CASSVQGAADGYTF.

In its sample, this clone was seen once. V gene TRBV7-2 combines with J gene TRBJ1-6, with TRBD1 as a possible D gene (6 bases). Trimming took off 2 bases at V and 6 bases at J, with 8 bases between the two ends. The germline V gene has CDR1 SGHTA and CDR2 FQGNSA. The CDR3 runs 14 residues. The CDR3 coding sequence is TGTGCCAGCAGCTTACAACAGGGTAATTCACCCCTCCACTTT. Translation gives CASSLQQGNSPLHF.

The chain links TRBV19 to TRBJ1-5, with no clear D. With 3 bases removed from V and 3 bases from J, the gap between germline ends came to 12 bases. CDR1 LNHDA and CDR2 SQIVND come from the germline V gene (reference sequence). The CDR3 is made up of 15 amino acids. CDR3 region: CASSIGPSLNQPQHF. For the CDR3, the DNA is TGTGCCAGTAGTATTGGGCCTTCACTCAATCAGCCCCAGCATTTT. Complete variable domain (other parts from reference TRBV19 and TRBJ1-5): DGGITQSPKYLFRKEGQNVTLSCEQNLNHDAMYWYRQDPGQGLRLIYYSQIVNDFQKGDIAEGYSVSREKKESFPLTVTSAQKNPTAFYLCASSIGPSLNQPQHFGDGTRLSIL.

CDR3 sequence (DNA): TGTGCCAGCAGTTCGGCTGGCCCCGGGAGAGAGACCCAGTACTTC. Translation: CASSSAGPGRETQYF. The chain has TRBV28 and TRBJ2-5; possible D gene TRBD2, 6 bases. Looked up from germline, CDR1 is MDHEN and CDR2 is SYDVKM. The CDR3 is 15 residues long. V was trimmed by 4 bases and J by 4 bases, leaving 16 bases between them.

CDR3 coding DNA: TGTGCCAGCAGCCCCACCCCGACAGGGGACTACGAGCAGTACTTC. Amino acid sequence: CASSPTPTGDYEQYF. V usage is TRBV11-2 and J usage is TRBJ2-7, with 8 positions matching TRBD1. CDR1 is SGHAT and CDR2 is FQNNGV in the germline V gene. The CDR3 consists of 15 residues. With 5 bases clipped from V and 3 bases from J, the junction kept 9 bases outside the gene matches. The whole variable domain, remainder taken from reference TRBV11-2 and TRBJ2-7, is EAGVAQSPRYKIIEKRQSVAFWCNPISGHATLYWYQQILGQGPKLLIQFQNNGVVDDSQLPKDRFSAERLKGVDSTLKIQPAKLEDSAVYLCASSPTPTGDYEQYFGPGTRLTVT.

This clone was seen more than once but under ten times. The chain links TRBV2 to TRBJ2-1, with TRBD2 matching 7 bases. Germline-derived CDR1 and CDR2 are SNHLY and FYNNEI. CDR3 length: 14 residues. V shed 9 bases and J 4 bases; nucleotides not matched to a gene: 9. The CDR3 nucleotides are TGTGCCAGGGGTGGGGCTAGCGGATACAATGAGCAGTTCTTC. Protein product: CARGGASGYNEQFF.

The gene calls are TRBV5-8 and TRBJ1-1; weak D call: TRBD1 (6 bases). Germline V lookup: CDR1 SGHTS, CDR2 YDEGEE. Trimming pared 4 bases from V and 13 bases from J, leaving 17 bases between. The CDR3 extends over 12 amino acids. The CDR3 DNA sequence: TGTGCCAGCAGCGGGGGCCGGTTAGGGGTTTTCTTT. It specifies CASSGGRLGVFF.

CDR3 region: CASRLQGYNEQFF. CDR3 in DNA: TGTGCCAGCAGGCTCCAGGGATACAATGAGCAGTTCTTC. V is TRBV12-3 or TRBV12-4 and J is TRBJ2-1, with D possibly matching TRBD1 (5 bases). This CDR3 contains 13 residues. V was shortened by 6 bases and J by 4 bases, with 10 bases between the two germline ends.

The chain links TRBV20-1 to TRBJ2-7, with TRBD2 identical over 7 bases. The CDR3 is made up of 11 amino acids. V was pared by 3 bases and J by 6 bases, with 2 bases of the junction left unmatched. Germline V gene data show CDR1 as DFQATT and CDR2 as SNEGSKA (reference sequence). The CDR3: CSARASGEQYF. Here the CDR3 DNA reads TGCAGTGCTAGGGCTAGCGGCGAGCAGTACTTC.

V is TRBV6-2 or TRBV6-3 and J is TRBJ2-1, with 16 bases matching TRBD2. Per the germline V gene, CDR1 is MNHEY and CDR2 is SVGEGT. This CDR3 has 18 residues. V shed 6 bases, J shed 5 bases, and the junction held 10 bases outside the gene matches. The CDR3 coding sequence is TGTGCCAGCAGCTCCAACCCGGGACTAGCGGGGGGGAACAATGAGCAGTTCTTC. This sequence encodes CASSSNPGLAGGNNEQFF.

This chain uses TRBV10-3 with TRBJ1-5; 11 bases agree with TRBD1. The trim removed 6 bases at V and 0 bases at J, leaving 10 bases unmatched. This CDR3 is built from 18 residues. Germline V lookup: CDR1 ENHRY, CDR2 SYGVKD. Here the CDR3 reads CAIRPGQGVGYSNQPQHF. In DNA, the CDR3 is TGTGCCATCAGGCCGGGACAGGGGGTAGGATATAGCAATCAGCCCCAGCATTTT.

By its share, this clone is medium-sized. The sample contains more than one DNA sequence encoding this CDR3. This chain links TRBV28 with TRBJ2-7, with TRBD2 identical over 9 bases. Germline CDR1 MDHEN, CDR2 SYDVKM. The CDR3 is 15 amino acids. J lost 3 bases, V lost 3 bases, and 6 bases had no gene match. The CDR3 DNA sequence: TGTGCCAGCAGTTTGGTACTAGCGGGTCTCTACGAGCAGTACTTC. As protein: CASSLVLAGLYEQYF.

The chain links TRBV5-5 to TRBJ1-2, with D maybe TRBD1 (6 bases). Trimming removed 3 bases at V and 6 bases at J, with 12 bases between. The CDR3 length is 13 residues. Germline V gene sequence: CDR1 SGHKS, CDR2 YYEKEE (reference sequence). CDR3 protein: CASSSFTGNGYTF. CDR3 nucleotide sequence: TGTGCCAGCAGCTCGTTTACAGGGAATGGCTACACCTTC.